This T cell receptor beta chain was sequenced in a study of CD8 T cells in Susac syndrome. Negative isolation yielded the CD8+ and CD4+ T cells, while FACS enriched the TEMRA cells. V shed 5 bases and J shed 8 bases, with 18 bases lying between them. CDR3 length: 14 residues. Per germline, CDR1 SSHAT and CDR2 FNYEAQ (reference sequence). The RNA, about 0.45 to 1 ug, was put through reverse transcription using random hexamers. TCRdb re-analysed the immunoSEQ multiplex PCR reads in MiXCR, keeping a single row per CDR3 protein. Found here are about 100,000 distinct CDR3 sequences, 90% to 95% of them singletons; the top ten hold roughly 0.32%.

The J gene is TRBJ1-2, the V gene TRBV7-7; D is undetermined. Specimen: CD8+ T cells from PBMCs. The receptor was derived from a human donor in good health. The CDR3: CASSQQVHRGGYTF. As DNA, the CDR3 is TGTGCCAGCAGCCAGCAGGTCCACCGGGGAGGCTACACCTTC.